This TCR beta chain was observed in a study of radiotherapy plus CTLA-4 blockade in lung cancer. Study details: Objective responses were observed in more than 15% of patients, and disease control was achieved by roughly 30%. Overall study findings and caveats: Interferon-beta, together with early blood T cell clone dynamics, reportedly best predicted response.

Those patients who had chemo-refractory metastatic non-small-cell lung cancer were given focal radiation along with CTLA-4 blockade through ipilimumab. CDR1 is SQVTM, CDR2 ANQGSEA, per germline. V lost 4 bases and J 0 bases, leaving 6 bases between the germline ends. The CDR3 consists of 12 residues. Details on this clone: Its antigen is undetermined.

Method: immunoSEQ multiplex PCR; TCRdb's copy keeps in-frame clones and lacks some. The sample lists 110,000 or so clones, approximately 84% occurring once. V and J are TRBV29-1 and TRBJ1-1; D is possibly TRBD1 (5 bases). This sample comprised peripheral blood, obtained from a patient treated with radiotherapy plus ipilimumab. The TCR originated in a human donor with non-small cell lung cancer who had a partial response to radiotherapy plus ipilimumab. This chain's CDR3 is CSVGGLNTEAFF. The CDR3 DNA sequence: TGCAGCGTTGGGGGCTTGAACACTGAAGCTTTCTTT.